This TCR beta chain was identified during a study of OX40 agonist ivuxolimab in advanced cancers. Notes on the research overall: The costimulatory receptor OX40 (CD134) was targeted by ivuxolimab, a fully human IgG2 agonistic monoclonal antibody. Intravenous ivuxolimab was administered to patients every 2 weeks at six dose levels: 0.01, 0.1, 0.3, 1.5, 3 and 10 mg/kg. Three dose-escalation patients achieved partial responses, one with hepatocellular carcinoma and two with cutaneous melanoma. Patients were allowed to have had prior anti-PD-1, anti-PD-L1 or anti-CTLA-4 therapy, and 40% to 45% of the dose-escalation patients had previously received checkpoint inhibitors. Of the roughly 51 dose-escalation patients, hepatocellular carcinoma was present in approximately 20, melanoma in approximately 15, renal cell carcinoma in 9 and head and neck cancer in 9. The paper describes the monotherapy dose-escalation part (N ≈ 52 patients) of the phase I trial of ivuxolimab. The purpose of peripheral TCRbeta sequencing was to test whether ivuxolimab changed TCR sequence diversity and led to clonal T-cell expansion. A male proportion of nearly 85% and a mean age of 60 years, ranging from 23 to 79, were recorded for the dose-escalation cohort. The research as a whole found: After ivuxolimab, CD8+ T cells had more expanded clones than CD4+ T cells on average. Low levels of normalized T-cell clonal expansion were also seen in some patients who did not respond. The antigen specificity of the clonally expanded peripheral T cells was not determined. At doses of 0.1 to 3.0 mg/kg, clonal expansion of both CD4+ and CD8+ T cells in blood was seen between baseline and week 6. In the 0.1-3.0 mg/kg groups, partial responders had among the lowest normalized peripheral clonal expansion, particularly in CD8+ T cells.

Turning to this clone: The specificity of this receptor is unknown. One base away there is no much larger clone; base qualities are not given.

Patients with a history of autoimmune disease or receiving systemic immunosuppression were excluded from the trial. Peripheral blood for TCR sequencing was drawn from every dose cohort at baseline, at cycle 4 day 1 and at cycle 7 day 1. Samples came from an open-label, multicenter, first-in-human phase I dose-escalation trial of ivuxolimab. Adults with locally advanced or metastatic melanoma, renal cell carcinoma, hepatocellular carcinoma or head and neck squamous cell carcinoma were enrolled in the trial. Before TCR sequencing, CD4+ T cells and CD8+ T cells were sorted from peripheral blood as separate populations. The CDR3 holds 13 amino acids from the cysteine to the phenylalanine. The only DNA kept is the CDR3, 39 bases in frame from the first base. V sheds 4 bases and J sheds 4 bases, leaving 11 bases between their ends. The germline V gene (reference sequence) gives CDR1 as SEHNR and CDR2 as FQNEAQ.

To sequence the TCRbeta CDR3 region, genomic DNA was isolated from the sorted cells. The immunoSEQ Assay was used for sequencing of TCRbeta CDR3 regions. This immuneACCESS table, as held by TCRdb, lists in-frame sequences with V and J called but not all clones. Of the missing ones, under half trace to an unresolved V gene in checked studies; the others have no known cause. Present in this sample are some 39,000 clones, about 81% of which were seen just once. 22% of the sample lies in the top ten. This receptor chain uses TRBV7-9 and TRBJ2-7, with a tentative D gene TRBD1 over 6 matching bases. The receptor's source is an adult with an advanced solid tumor such as melanoma, head and neck, liver or kidney cancer. This material consisted of CD4+ or CD8+ T cells sorted from blood, taken in a trial of the OX40 agonist ivuxolimab. The CDR3 amino acid sequence is: CASSSIRGYEQYF. The nucleotides read TGTGCCAGCAGCTCCATCAGGGGTTACGAGCAGTACTTC.